This TCR beta chain was captured by sequencing in a study of T cell responses to AZD1222 COVID-19 vaccine. This CDR3 is built from 14 residues. Germline V gives CDR1 MNHEY, CDR2 SVGAGI. The germline V and J ends were trimmed by 5 bases and 1 base, with 11 bases remaining between them. Profiling relied on immunoSEQ multiplex PCR, and the TCRdb table lists in-frame clones only, not all of them. The sample lists roughly 100,000 clones, 90% occurring once. Study findings and constraints: In all cases, repertoires were sampled only after the peak T cell response. Variant regions that are unmutated are reportedly the target of nearly half of spike-specific TCRs.

As regards this clone: Its specificity is unknown.

The source was peripheral blood, collected on day 0 of AZD1222 vaccination. This TCR was recovered from an adult in good health. The chain links TRBV6-5 to TRBJ1-1; D possibly corresponds to TRBD1 (5 bases). The chain's CDR3 is CASSHGTANTEAFF. In nucleotides, the CDR3 is TGTGCCAGCAGTCACGGGACGGCGAACACTGAAGCTTTCTTT.